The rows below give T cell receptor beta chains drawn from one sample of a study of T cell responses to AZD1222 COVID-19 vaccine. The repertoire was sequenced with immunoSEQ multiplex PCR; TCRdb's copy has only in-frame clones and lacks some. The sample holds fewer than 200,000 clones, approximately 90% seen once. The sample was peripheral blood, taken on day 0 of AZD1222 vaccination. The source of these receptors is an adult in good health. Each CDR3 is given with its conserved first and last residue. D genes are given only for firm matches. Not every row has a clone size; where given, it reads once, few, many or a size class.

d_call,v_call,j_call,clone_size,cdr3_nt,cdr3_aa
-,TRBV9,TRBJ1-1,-,TGTGCCAGCAGCCCGAGCCTGGGGCGCGGGGGCACTGAAGCTTTCTTT,CASSPSLGRGGTEAFF
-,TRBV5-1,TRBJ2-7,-,TGCGCCAGCAGCTTGGGAGGTGGAGCGGCCTACGAGCAGTACTTC,CASSLGGGAAYEQYF
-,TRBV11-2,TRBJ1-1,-,TGTGCCAGCAGCCCCCGACTGAACACTGAAGCTTTCTTT,CASSPRLNTEAFF
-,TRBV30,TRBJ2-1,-,TGTGCCTGGAACACAGGAGGGTCCTACAATGAGCAGTTCTTC,CAWNTGGSYNEQFF
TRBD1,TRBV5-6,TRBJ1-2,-,TGTGCCAGCAGCTACAGCGGGACAGCCTATGGCTACACCTTC,CASSYSGTAYGYTF
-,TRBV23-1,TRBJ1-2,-,TGCGCCAGCAGTCAATCGACGGCAGGTCTAGGCTATGGCTACACCTTC,CASSQSTAGLGYGYTF
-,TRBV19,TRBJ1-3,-,TGTGCCAGTAGTCCAGGAGGCCTCGGCACCATATATTTT,CASSPGGLGTIYF
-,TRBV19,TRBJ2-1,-,TGTGCCAGTAGTAACAGGGGAGGGCAGCAGTTCTTC,CASSNRGGQQFF
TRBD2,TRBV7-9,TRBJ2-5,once,TGTGCCGTCATCGGGGGGTCCCAAGAGACCCAGTACTTC,CAVIGGSQETQYF
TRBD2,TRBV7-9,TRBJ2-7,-,TGTGCCAGCAGCAGACAAGGGACTAGCGGGATCCCCTACGAGCAGTACTTC,CASSRQGTSGIPYEQYF
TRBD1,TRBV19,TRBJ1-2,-,TGTGCCAGTAGTCCCGGTAGGGGGCAGGGGTCCATCTATGGCTACACCTTC,CASSPGRGQGSIYGYTF
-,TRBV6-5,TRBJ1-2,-,TGTGCCAGCAAAGGACAGTTCCCCTTTGGCTACACCTTC,CASKGQFPFGYTF
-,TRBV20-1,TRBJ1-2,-,TGCAGTGCTAGAGGGACTTCTGGCTACACCTTC,CSARGTSGYTF
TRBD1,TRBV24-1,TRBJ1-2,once,TGTGCCACCAAAGACAGGGTATCCAACTATGGCTACACCTTC,CATKDRVSNYGYTF
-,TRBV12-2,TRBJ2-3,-,TGTGCAAGTCGCTTACATCTAGCGGGAGAGGTAGATACGCAGTATTTT,CASRLHLAGEVDTQYF
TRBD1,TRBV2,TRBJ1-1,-,TGTGCCAGCACCAGGGGGGTTGACACTGAAGCTTTCTTT,CASTRGVDTEAFF
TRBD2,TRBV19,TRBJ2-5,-,TGTGCCAGTAGCCCAGCGGGAGTTTCAGGGGAGACCCAGTACTTC,CASSPAGVSGETQYF
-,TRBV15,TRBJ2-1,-,TGTGCCACCAGCAGAGGCCGTTCGGGACAAAGGAAAGACAATGAGCAGTTCTTC,CATSRGRSGQRKDNEQFF
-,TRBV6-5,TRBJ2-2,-,TGTGCCAGCAGTTACTCGAACGGGAACACCGGGGAGCTGTTTTTT,CASSYSNGNTGELFF
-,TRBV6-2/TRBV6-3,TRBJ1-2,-,TGTGCCAGCAGCACAGGGTACTATGGCTACACCTTC,CASSTGYYGYTF
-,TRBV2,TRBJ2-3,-,TGTGCCAGTATGGGGGGTGGCACAGATACGCAGTATTTT,CASMGGGTDTQYF
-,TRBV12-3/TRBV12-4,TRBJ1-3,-,TGTGCCAGCTTAGTTGGAAACACCATATATTTT,CASLVGNTIYF